This is a list of T cell receptor beta chains from one sample in a study of cytomegalovirus exposure and HLA in healthy donors. TCRdb's table, derived via immunoSEQ multiplex PCR, lists solely in-frame clones and lacks some. The sample yields 100,000 to 150,000 clones, 65% to 85% seen once. Sample: PBMCs. The receptors stem from a man younger than 35 in good health and CMV-seropositive. CDR3s include the opening cysteine and the closing phenylalanine or tryptophan.

v_call cdr3_length cdr3_aa
TRBV7-2 15 CASRSGGLGTGELFF
TRBV6-5 15 CASSYGGGLESPLHF
TRBV4-3 15 CASSPTQGNPSPLHF
TRBV29-1 14 CSVAEGGPVETQYF
TRBV6-5 13 CAAAVSAGNEQFF
TRBV7-2 16 CASSPFSWAATDTQYF
TRBV4-3 16 CASSQEAGTDTGELFF
TRBV19 13 CASSITGKETQYF
TRBV6-5 14 CASTYRVSNSPLHF
TRBV5-1 15 CASSLDATGESIQYF
TRBV21-1 17 CASSKLGRLKHNQPQHF
TRBV6-6 16 CASSYSTGGSTGELFF
TRBV7-2 14 CATMRLAAGETQYF
TRBV14 14 CASSQERFGGTQYF
TRBV7-2 17 CASSPDGSGRARGTQYF
TRBV5-1 14 CASSLARVSTEAFF
TRBV30 18 CAWTNNRDRGWSSNEQFF
TRBV7-2 13 CASRAGRNTEAFF
TRBV29-1 14 CSVMDRARYNEQFF
TRBV30 16 CAWSSSVRGLNQPQHF
TRBV9 14 CASSRTGLNTEAFF
TRBV5-1 15 CASSLESNSYNEQFF
TRBV19 16 CASSPPSGVIGNTIYF
TRBV6-6 13 CASSYSGATEAFF
TRBV19 15 CASSLTPGEIYGYTF
TRBV30 14 CACLLAAGANVLTF
TRBV25-1 12 CASSVQKETQYF
TRBV7-9 19 CASSPKGTGGLLGANVLTF
TRBV5-6 15 CASTREGQGAYGYTF
TRBV4-3 15 CASSLWTSESHEQYF
TRBV5-1 15 CASNPQAGSKQTQYF
TRBV19 16 CASSMGAGTTYTEAFF
TRBV7-8 15 CASSLAPGSSYEQYF
TRBV7-9 14 CASSPSGAYNEQFF
TRBV4-3 18 CASSQRTEGSSGANVLTF
TRBV2 16 CASSYMGWRTQETQYF
TRBV7-2 14 CASSFTGPSYEQYF